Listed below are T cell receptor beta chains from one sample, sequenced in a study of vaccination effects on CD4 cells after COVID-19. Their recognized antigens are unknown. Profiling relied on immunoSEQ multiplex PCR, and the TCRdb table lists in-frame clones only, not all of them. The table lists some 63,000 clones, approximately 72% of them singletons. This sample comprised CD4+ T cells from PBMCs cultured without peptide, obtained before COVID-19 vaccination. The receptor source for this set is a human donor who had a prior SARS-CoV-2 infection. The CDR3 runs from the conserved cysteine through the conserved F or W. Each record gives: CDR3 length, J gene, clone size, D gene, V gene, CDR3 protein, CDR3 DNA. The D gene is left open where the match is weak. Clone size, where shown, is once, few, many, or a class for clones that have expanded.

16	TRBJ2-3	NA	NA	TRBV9	CASSVAPVSVADTQYF	TGTGCCAGCAGCGTAGCACCGGTGTCAGTGGCAGATACGCAGTATTTT
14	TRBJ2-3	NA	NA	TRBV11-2	CASSPRTDTDTQYF	TGTGCCAGCAGCCCGCGGACCGACACAGATACGCAGTATTTT
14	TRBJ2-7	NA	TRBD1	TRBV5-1	CASKGQGASYEQYF	TGCGCCAGCAAGGGACAGGGGGCTTCCTACGAGCAGTACTTC
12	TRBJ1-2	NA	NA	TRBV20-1	CSASWGTGGYTF	TGCAGTGCTAGTTGGGGGACGGGAGGCTACACCTTC
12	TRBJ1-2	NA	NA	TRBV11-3	CASSLGAYGYTF	TGTGCCAGCAGCTTGGGAGCCTATGGCTACACCTTC
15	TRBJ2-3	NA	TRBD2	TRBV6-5	CASSYSAGDADTQYF	TGTGCCAGCAGTTACTCTGCGGGAGACGCAGATACGCAGTATTTT
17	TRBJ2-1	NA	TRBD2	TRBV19	CASSITIAGGPWDEQFF	TGTGCCAGTAGTATTACGATAGCGGGAGGCCCTTGGGATGAGCAGTTCTTC
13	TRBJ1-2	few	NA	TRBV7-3	CASSLRGGYGYTF	TGTGCCAGCAGCTTAAGGGGGGGGTATGGCTACACCTTC
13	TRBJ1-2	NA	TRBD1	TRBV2	CASSGTANYGYTF	TGTGCCAGCAGCGGGACAGCTAACTATGGCTACACCTTC
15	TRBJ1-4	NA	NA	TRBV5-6	CASSSVQGGGEKLFF	TGTGCCAGCAGCTCAGTACAGGGTGGTGGGGAAAAACTGTTTTTT
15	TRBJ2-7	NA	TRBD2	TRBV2	CASSASGRARYEQYF	TGTGCCAGCAGTGCCAGCGGGAGGGCCCGATACGAGCAGTACTTC
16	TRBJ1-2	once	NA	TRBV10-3	CAISDQQGLRAESYTF	TGTGCCATCAGTGACCAACAGGGATTACGGGCTGAAAGCTACACCTTC
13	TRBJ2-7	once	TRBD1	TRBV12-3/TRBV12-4	CASRRTGTYEQYF	TGTGCCAGCCGAAGGACAGGGACCTACGAGCAGTACTTC
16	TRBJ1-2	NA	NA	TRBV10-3	CAISDRKGNANYGYTF	TGTGCCATCAGTGATCGAAAGGGTAACGCTAACTATGGCTACACCTTC
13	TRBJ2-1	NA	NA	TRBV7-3	CASSWSGNNEQFF	TGTGCCAGCAGCTGGAGCGGAAACAATGAGCAGTTCTTC
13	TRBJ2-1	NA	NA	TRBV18	CASSPRAGNEQFF	TGTGCCAGCTCACCCCGGGCGGGCAATGAGCAGTTCTTC
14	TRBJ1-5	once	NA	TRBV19	CASSIAGGNQPQHF	TGTGCCAGTAGTATAGCGGGTGGCAATCAGCCCCAGCATTTT
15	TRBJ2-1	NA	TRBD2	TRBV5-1	CASSNPSGGAVEQFF	TGCGCCAGCAGCAACCCTAGCGGGGGGGCAGTAGAGCAGTTCTTC
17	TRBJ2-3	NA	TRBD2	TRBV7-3	CASSHNPGLVGRDTQYF	TGTGCCAGCAGCCACAACCCAGGACTAGTCGGGAGAGATACGCAGTATTTT
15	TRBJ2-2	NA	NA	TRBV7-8	CASSLASLSTGELFF	TGTGCCAGCAGCTTAGCTAGCTTGAGTACCGGGGAGCTGTTTTTT
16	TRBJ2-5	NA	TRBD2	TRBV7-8	CASSLTPGLAGETQYF	TGTGCCAGCAGCTTAACACCGGGACTAGCGGGGGAGACCCAGTACTTC
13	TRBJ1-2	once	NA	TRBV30	CAWTRGWLDGYTF	TGTGCCTGGACCCGAGGGTGGTTGGATGGCTACACCTTC
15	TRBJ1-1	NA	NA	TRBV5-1	CASSLLGHQNTEAFF	TGCGCCAGCAGCCTATTGGGACACCAGAACACTGAAGCTTTCTTT
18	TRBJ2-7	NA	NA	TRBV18	CASSGMARGSISSYEQYF	TGTGCCAGCTCAGGCATGGCAAGGGGATCCATAAGCTCCTACGAGCAGTACTTC
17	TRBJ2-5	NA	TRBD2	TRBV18	CASSPPPSGGVGETQYF	TGTGCCAGCTCACCCCCCCCTTCCGGGGGGGTCGGAGAGACCCAGTACTTC
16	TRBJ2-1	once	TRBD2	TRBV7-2	CASSYNLAGGGDEQFF	TGTGCCAGCAGCTATAACCTCGCGGGGGGCGGAGATGAGCAGTTCTTC
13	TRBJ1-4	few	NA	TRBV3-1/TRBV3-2	CASSSRTREKLFF	TGTGCCAGCAGCTCTCGAACGAGGGAAAAACTGTTTTTT
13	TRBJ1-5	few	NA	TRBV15	CATSRDEGTPQHF	TGTGCCACCAGCAGAGATGAGGGGACGCCCCAGCATTTT
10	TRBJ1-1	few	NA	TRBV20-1	CSATNTEAFF	TGCAGTGCAACTAACACTGAAGCTTTCTTT
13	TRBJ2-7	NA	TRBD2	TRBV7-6	CASSRGDDYEQYF	TGTGCCAGCAGCCGGGGGGACGACTACGAGCAGTACTTC
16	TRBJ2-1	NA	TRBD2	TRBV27	CASFRLAGGPSDEQFF	TGTGCCAGCTTTAGGCTAGCGGGAGGGCCCTCGGATGAGCAGTTCTTC
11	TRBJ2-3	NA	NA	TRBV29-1	CSARMSHTQYF	TGCAGCGCACGGATGTCCCATACGCAGTATTTT
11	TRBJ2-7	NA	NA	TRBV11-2	CASRGVGEQYF	TGTGCCAGCCGGGGAGTGGGCGAGCAGTACTTC
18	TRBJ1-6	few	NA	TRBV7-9	CASSLVLVGRQGWSPLHF	TGTGCCAGCAGCTTAGTTTTAGTCGGCCGGCAGGGATGGTCACCCCTCCACTTT
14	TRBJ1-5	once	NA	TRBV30	CAWSGATAGGPQHF	TGTGCCTGGAGTGGTGCTACAGCCGGGGGGCCCCAGCATTTT
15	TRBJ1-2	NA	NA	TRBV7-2	CASSLNRVNYYGYTF	TGTGCCAGCAGCTTAAACAGGGTAAACTACTATGGCTACACCTTC
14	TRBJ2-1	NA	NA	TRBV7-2	CASSLGYTYNEQFF	TGTGCCAGCAGCTTAGGGTATACCTACAATGAGCAGTTCTTC
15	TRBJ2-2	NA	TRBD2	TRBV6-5	CASNAGLAGTGELFF	TGTGCCAGCAACGCGGGACTAGCGGGGACCGGGGAGCTGTTTTTT
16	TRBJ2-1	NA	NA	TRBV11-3	CASSKEGGVSYNEQFF	TGTGCCAGCAGCAAAGAAGGGGGAGTCTCCTACAATGAGCAGTTCTTC
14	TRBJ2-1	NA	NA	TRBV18	CASSPQRSYNEQFF	TGTGCCAGCTCACCACAGAGATCCTACAATGAGCAGTTCTTC
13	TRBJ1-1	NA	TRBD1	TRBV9	CASSRQGETEAFF	TGTGCCAGCAGCCGACAGGGGGAAACTGAAGCTTTCTTT
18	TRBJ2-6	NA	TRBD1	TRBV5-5	CASSFNDRGFSGANVLTF	TGTGCCAGCAGCTTTAACGACAGGGGTTTCTCTGGGGCCAACGTCCTGACTTTC
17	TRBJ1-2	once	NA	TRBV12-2	CASRLPNLQGANYGYTF	TGTGCAAGTCGCTTACCGAACTTGCAGGGGGCTAACTATGGCTACACCTTC
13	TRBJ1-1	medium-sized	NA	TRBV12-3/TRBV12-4	CASRVLGIREAFF	TGTGCCAGCAGGGTTTTGGGGATACGTGAAGCTTTCTTT
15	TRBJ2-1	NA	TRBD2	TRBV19	CASSRAGGSYNEQFF	TGTGCCAGTAGTCGGGCGGGGGGATCCTACAATGAGCAGTTCTTC
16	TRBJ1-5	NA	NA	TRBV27	CASSLSGTVLGQPQHF	TGTGCCAGCAGTTTATCAGGGACCGTGTTGGGTCAGCCCCAGCATTTT
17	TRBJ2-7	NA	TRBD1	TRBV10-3	CAISGGGRTGDFYEQYF	TGTGCCATCAGTGGGGGTGGGCGGACAGGGGACTTCTACGAGCAGTACTTC
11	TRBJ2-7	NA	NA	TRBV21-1	CATSVLDEQYF	TGTGCCACCTCTGTGTTGGACGAGCAGTACTTC
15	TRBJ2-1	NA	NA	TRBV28	CASSFSGSSYNEQFF	TGTGCCAGCAGTTTCTCGGGGAGCTCCTACAATGAGCAGTTCTTC
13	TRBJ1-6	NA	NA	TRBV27	CASSLSVQGRAHF	TGTGCCAGCAGTTTATCGGTTCAGGGCAGGGCTCACTTT
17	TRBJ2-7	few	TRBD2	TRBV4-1	CASSLQGSLAAPYEQYF	TGCGCCAGCAGCCTGCAGGGCTCGCTAGCGGCCCCCTACGAGCAGTACTTC